This T cell receptor (beta chain) was retrieved from a study of cytomegalovirus exposure and HLA in healthy donors. Overall study results and limits: Cytomegalovirus-associated TCR beta chains were listed, numbering roughly 150.

As concerns this clone: The antigen is not known.

PCR primers comprised 60 Vbeta and 13 Jbeta primers. Sequencing was performed with immunoSEQ multiplex PCR; in TCRdb, only in-frame clones are kept and a portion is missing. The table records approximately 100,000 clones, 74% of them present only once. V was trimmed by 6 bases and J by 4 bases, leaving 15 bases between them. The CDR3 consists of 14 residues. Germline CDR1 is MRHNA and CDR2 is SNTAGT. This receptor was identified in a man aged 50-59 years in good health and CMV-seropositive. The specimen sequenced was PBMCs. The chain recombines TRBV6-4 with TRBJ1-2; D is uncertain. CDR3: CASSFLRPGYGYTF. Written as DNA, the CDR3 is TGTGCCAGCAGCTTCCTCCGCCCAGGCTATGGCTACACCTTC.